Listed below are T cell receptor beta chains from one sample, sequenced in a study of post-analysis software for immune sequencing data. TCRdb recomputed calls from the PCR reads with MiXCR, one row per CDR3 protein. The sample holds about 820,000 distinct CDR3 sequences, about 57% seen once. Material: blood. The source is a girl aged 5-17 years with multiple sclerosis. Both conserved end residues are part of each CDR3. D genes are given only for firm matches. Clone size is given for some rows only: seen once, a few or many times, or a class if the clone is expanded.

TRBV12-3/TRBV12-4	TRBJ2-1	.	TRBD1	CASRTDRGSYNEQFF	TGTGCCAGCAGAACGGACAGGGGGTCCTACAATGAGCAGTTCTTC
TRBV20-1	TRBJ2-7	.	TRBD2	CSARGPLAGSYEQYF	TGCAGTGCTAGAGGCCCACTAGCGGGGTCCTACGAGCAGTACTTC
TRBV6-2/TRBV6-3	TRBJ2-7	many	.	CASSYPVPYEQYF	TGTGCCAGCAGTTACCCCGTTCCCTACGAGCAGTACTTC
TRBV5-1	TRBJ1-1	.	.	CASSFDRQGAEAFF	TGCGCCAGCAGCTTTGATAGACAAGGCGCTGAAGCTTTCTTT
TRBV20-1	TRBJ1-5	.	TRBD1	CSAGQVSNQPQHF	TGCAGTGCCGGACAGGTTAGCAATCAGCCCCAGCATTTT
TRBV24-1	TRBJ2-7	.	.	CATSDPSSYEQYF	TGTGCCACCAGTGATCCCAGCTCCTACGAGCAGTACTTC
TRBV9	TRBJ2-7	.	.	CASSPRDASYEQYF	TGTGCCAGCAGCCCACGGGACGCCTCCTACGAGCAGTACTTC
TRBV6-4	TRBJ2-1	.	.	CASSVRGENNEQFF	TGTGCCAGCAGTGTCAGGGGAGAGAACAATGAGCAGTTCTTC
TRBV15	TRBJ1-5	.	.	CATSRDLGDQPQHF	TGTGCCACCAGCAGGGACCTCGGAGATCAGCCCCAGCATTTT
TRBV12-3/TRBV12-4	TRBJ2-3	.	TRBD2	CASSRVVLAGVGDTQYF	TGTGCCAGCAGTCGAGTGGTTCTAGCGGGAGTCGGTGATACGCAGTATTTT
TRBV20-1	TRBJ2-7	few	TRBD1	CSARERQGHEQYF	TGCAGTGCTAGAGAAAGACAGGGACACGAGCAGTACTTC
TRBV7-6	TRBJ1-5	.	TRBD1	CASREGAREDQPQHF	TGTGCCAGCAGGGAGGGGGCGCGTGAGGATCAGCCCCAGCATTTT
TRBV5-6	TRBJ2-1	.	TRBD2	CASSIYGGDEQFF	TGTGCCAGCAGCATTTACGGGGGGGACGAGCAGTTCTTC
TRBV4-2	TRBJ2-7	.	TRBD2	CASSQDLRREGLYEQYF	TGTGCCAGCAGCCAAGATCTTAGGCGGGAGGGCCTATACGAGCAGTACTTC
TRBV5-6	TRBJ2-7	.	TRBD2	CASSSSGTPYEQYF	TGTGCCAGCAGCTCTAGCGGGACTCCCTACGAGCAGTACTTC
TRBV20-1	TRBJ2-1	.	TRBD2	CSARAGRASYNEQFF	TGCAGTGCTAGAGCCGGGAGGGCGTCCTACAATGAGCAGTTCTTC
TRBV19	TRBJ2-7	.	TRBD2	CASSMRLAGGNEQYF	TGTGCCAGTAGTATGAGGCTAGCGGGAGGGAACGAGCAGTACTTC
TRBV20-1	TRBJ1-2	.	TRBD1	CSAPTGVDYGYTF	TGCAGTGCTCCGACAGGGGTAGACTATGGCTACACCTTC
TRBV29-1	TRBJ2-1	.	TRBD2	CSVDLGLASGRARSYNEQFF	TGCAGCGTTGATCTTGGCTTGGCTAGCGGGAGGGCACGCTCCTACAATGAGCAGTTCTTC